This T cell receptor (beta chain) originates from a study of T cell repertoires in cytomegalovirus infection (dated by TCRdb to about 2019). The study in broad terms: The peptide stimulations were aimed at well-studied HLA-B-restricted epitopes as well as recently identified HLA-C-restricted CMV epitopes, whose presentation resists viral immunomodulation. The HLA type of each donor mattered for the analysis, because public TCR beta signatures pointed to carriage of CMV infection along with the matching HLA type.

V and J lose 3 bases and 6 bases, and a span of 10 bases separates them. In the germline V gene, CDR1 corresponds to SGHTS and CDR2 to YDEGEE. The CDR3 runs 13 amino acids, cysteine and phenylalanine included. This entry keeps only the CDR3 DNA: 39 bases, framed from base 1. The research as a whole found: In both this cohort and an independent roughly 350-donor cohort, the cumulative frequency of public TCR beta family members distinguished carriers of CMV infection plus the relevant HLA type. The ex vivo response was dominated by HLA-C-restricted CMV-specific TCR beta clonotypes, and the single most frequent clonotype in two of eight donors was supplied by these HLA-C-restricted clonotypes.

In its sample, this clonotype was seen a few times. There is no known antigen for this receptor. Base-call qualities are not available, and no considerably larger clone is one nucleotide away. Sequencing was performed on an Illumina HiSeq 1500. The public reads were reanalyzed by TCRdb: fastp trimming at Q25, MiXCR alignment, in-frame beta chains only. Rows merge per CDR3 protein into single entries with the most common DNA and genes. Present in this sample are 750,000 to 950,000 distinct CDR3 sequences, under 35% of which were seen just once. The top ten hold roughly 13% of the sample. The sample's treatment or condition, from its label and the paper: in vitro stimulation with specific CMV peptide epitopes to enrich CMV-specific T cells.

The V and J genes are TRBV5-8 and TRBJ1-5, with no D gene named confidently. This receptor was identified in a human donor in good health (CMV status not recorded). Some clones in this sample may be carry-over from other donors' samples. The input for sequencing was cultured CD8+ T cells from PBMCs, taken from culture after CMV antigen stimulation. The encoded CDR3 is CASSSGSAQPQHF. The nucleotide sequence is TGTGCCAGCAGCTCTGGGAGTGCTCAGCCCCAGCATTTT.